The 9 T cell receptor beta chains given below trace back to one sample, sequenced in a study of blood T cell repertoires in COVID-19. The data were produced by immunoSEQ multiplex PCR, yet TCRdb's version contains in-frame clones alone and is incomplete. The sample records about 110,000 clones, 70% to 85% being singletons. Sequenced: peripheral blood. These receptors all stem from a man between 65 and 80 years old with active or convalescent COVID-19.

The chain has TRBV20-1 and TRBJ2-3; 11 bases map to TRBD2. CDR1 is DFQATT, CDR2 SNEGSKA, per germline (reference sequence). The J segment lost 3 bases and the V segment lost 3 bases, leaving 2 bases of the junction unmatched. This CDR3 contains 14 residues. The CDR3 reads CSASGTSGTDTQYF. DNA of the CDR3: TGCAGTGCTAGTGGGACTAGCGGAACAGATACGCAGTATTTT.

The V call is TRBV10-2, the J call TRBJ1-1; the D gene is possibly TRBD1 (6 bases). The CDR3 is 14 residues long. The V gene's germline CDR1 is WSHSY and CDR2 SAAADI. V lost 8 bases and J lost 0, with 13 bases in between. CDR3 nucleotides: TGCGCCAGCTGCACAGGGCACCTGAACACTGAAGCTTTCTTT. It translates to CASCTGHLNTEAFF.

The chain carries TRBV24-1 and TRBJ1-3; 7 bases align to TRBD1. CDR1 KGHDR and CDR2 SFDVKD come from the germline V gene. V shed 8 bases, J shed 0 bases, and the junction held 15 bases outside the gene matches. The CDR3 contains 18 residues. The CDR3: CATKRQGSKFLSGNTIYF. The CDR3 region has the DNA TGTGCCACCAAGCGACAGGGATCGAAATTCCTCTCTGGAAACACCATATATTTT.

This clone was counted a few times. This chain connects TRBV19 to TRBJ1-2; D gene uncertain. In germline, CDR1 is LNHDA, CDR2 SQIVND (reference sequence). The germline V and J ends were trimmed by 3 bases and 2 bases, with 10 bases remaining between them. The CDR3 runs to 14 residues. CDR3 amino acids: CASSMRAGNYGYTF. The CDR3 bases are TGTGCCAGTAGTATGAGGGCTGGAAACTATGGCTACACCTTC.

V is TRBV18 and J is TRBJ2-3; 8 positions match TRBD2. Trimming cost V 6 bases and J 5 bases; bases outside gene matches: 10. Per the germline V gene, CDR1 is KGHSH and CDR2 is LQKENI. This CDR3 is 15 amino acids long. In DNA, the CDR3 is TGTGCCAGCTCTCCTCAGCGGGAGTGGGGAGATACGCAGTATTTT. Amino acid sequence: CASSPQREWGDTQYF.

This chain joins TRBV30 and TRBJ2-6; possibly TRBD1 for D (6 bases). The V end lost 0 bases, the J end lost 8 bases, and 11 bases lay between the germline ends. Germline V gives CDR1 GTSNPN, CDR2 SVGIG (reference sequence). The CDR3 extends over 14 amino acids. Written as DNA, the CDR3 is TGTGCCTGGAGTGTACAGGGCCAGTCCAACGTCCTGACTTTC. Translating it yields CAWSVQGQSNVLTF.

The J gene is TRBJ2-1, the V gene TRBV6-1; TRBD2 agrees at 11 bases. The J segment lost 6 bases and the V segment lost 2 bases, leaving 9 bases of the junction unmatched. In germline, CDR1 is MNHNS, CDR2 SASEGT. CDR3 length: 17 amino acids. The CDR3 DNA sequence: TGTGCCAGCAGTGAATCCTCCCTAGCGGGGGGCCTCAATGAGCAGTTCTTC. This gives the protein CASSESSLAGGLNEQFF.

CDR3 nucleotides: TGTGCCAGCAGCAAATTCAAGTACTTC. Translating gives CASSKFKYF. The chain couples TRBV21-1 to TRBJ2-7; the table's D gene call, TRBD1, was not cross checked with the DNA. TRBV21-1 is shown as a pseudogene. The CDR3 consists of 9 residues.

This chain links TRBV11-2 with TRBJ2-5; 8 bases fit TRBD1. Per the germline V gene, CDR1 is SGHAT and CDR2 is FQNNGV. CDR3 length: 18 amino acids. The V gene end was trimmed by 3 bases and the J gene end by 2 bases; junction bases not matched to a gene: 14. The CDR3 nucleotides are TGTGCCAGCAGCTTTCCCATGGCCCTGACAGGGGAACAAGAGACCCAGTACTTC. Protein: CASSFPMALTGEQETQYF.